This T cell receptor (beta chain) was obtained from a study of T cells in tuberculosis. General study findings and limits: Active tuberculosis cases were adults; controls were adolescents.

With respect to this clone: Antigen: not known.

Documented time point: new active TB diagnosis, blood taken before or within 7 days of starting treatment. V was clipped by 4 bases and J by 5 bases; unmatched bases: 9. The CDR3 covers 16 residues. Germline lookup yields CDR1 GTSNPN and CDR2 SVGIG (reference sequence). Produced via immunoSEQ multiplex PCR; TCRdb's table is partial and in-frame only. The sample consists of some 31,000 clones, about 83% of them appearing once. Here the sequenced sample was PBMCs, taken at tuberculosis diagnosis. The rearrangement uses TRBV30 and TRBJ2-2; 11 bases line up with TRBD1. The TCR was taken from an adult with tuberculosis. CDR3 DNA: TGTGCCTGGAAGGGACAGGGGGTAATAGGGACCGGGGAGCTGTTTTTT. Protein product: CAWKGQGVIGTGELFF.